Each of the 14 T cell receptor beta chains below was sequenced from the same sample in a study of T cell responses to AZD1222 COVID-19 vaccine. Profiling relied on immunoSEQ multiplex PCR, and the TCRdb table lists in-frame clones only, not all of them. This table holds more than 110,000 clones, roughly 88% found once. The sequenced sample was peripheral blood, obtained on day 0 of AZD1222 vaccination. The receptors come from an adult in good health.

This CDR3 is CASGPRTGGDTEAFF. The CDR3 DNA sequence: TGTGCTAGTGGACCGAGAACAGGGGGCGACACTGAAGCTTTCTTT. The chain carries TRBV12-5 and TRBJ1-1, with 9 nucleotides matching TRBD1. This CDR3 spans 15 amino acids. After removal of 6 bases from V and 3 bases from J, the junction contained 8 bases not matched to a gene. Looked up from germline, CDR1 is LGHNT and CDR2 is FRNRAP.

The V gene is TRBV5-1, the J gene TRBJ2-7, with a weak D call TRBD1 (6 bases). The CDR3 extends over 15 amino acids. Trimming stripped 0 bases from V and 7 bases from J, with 17 bases between. Germline lookup yields CDR1 SGHRS and CDR2 YFSETQ. The CDR3 bases are TGCGCCAGCAGCTTGGGGGGGCAGGACTGGCGTGAGCAGTACTTC. Protein product: CASSLGGQDWREQYF.

The chain carries TRBV6-2 or TRBV6-3 and TRBJ1-6, with a tentative D call TRBD1 (6 bases). This CDR3 has 18 residues. V lost 6 bases, J lost 0 bases, and 18 bases lay in between. Per the germline V gene, CDR1 is MNHEY and CDR2 is SVGEGT. CDR3 in amino acids: CASSPQGRLSSYNSPLHF. CDR3 sequence (DNA): TGTGCCAGCAGCCCTCAGGGGAGGTTGAGCTCCTATAATTCACCCCTCCACTTT.

This chain links TRBV27 with TRBJ1-2; D is undetermined. The CDR3 covers 11 residues. The V gene lost 6 bases and the J gene lost 7 bases, with 9 bases spanning the gap. Germline CDR1 is MNHEY and CDR2 is SMNVEV (reference sequence). CDR3 protein: CASRAVGGYTF. The CDR3 bases are TGTGCCAGCAGGGCAGTGGGTGGCTACACCTTC.

V gene TRBV7-2 combines with J gene TRBJ1-2; maybe TRBD1 (5 bases). Germline V lookup: CDR1 SGHTA, CDR2 FQGNSA. Trimming pared 2 bases from V and 2 bases from J, leaving 12 bases between. This CDR3 comprises 15 residues. CDR3 protein: CASSLTGRANYGYTF. The CDR3 DNA sequence: TGTGCCAGCAGCTTAACCGGCAGGGCCAACTATGGCTACACCTTC. Filled out from reference TRBV7-2 and TRBJ1-2, the complete variable domain reads GAGVSQSPSNKVTEKGKDVELRCDPISGHTALYWYRQSLGQGLEFLIYFQGNSAPDKSGLPSDRFSAERTGGSVSTLTIQRTQQEDSAVYLCASSLTGRANYGYTFGSGTRLTVV.

As to this clone: Its ends do not fully match the called genes, so a read error is possible. This rearrangement joins TRBV6-2 or TRBV6-3 to TRBJ2-6; a weak D match, TRBD2 (5 bases). CDR1 is MNHEY, CDR2 SVGEGT, per germline. The CDR3 spans 17 residues. CDR3 sequence: CASSYSRDYSWANVLTF. The CDR3 DNA reads TGTGCCAGCAGTTACAGCCGGGATTACTCTTGGGCCAACGTCCTGACTTTC.

The CDR3 DNA follows: TGTGCCAGCTCCCCGGGACTCATGAGTCTCCCAGATACGCAGTATTTT. Residues: CASSPGLMSLPDTQYF. The chain links TRBV18 to TRBJ2-3; TRBD2 is a possible D gene (6 bases). This CDR3 is 16 amino acids long. V was clipped by 6 bases and J by 4 bases, with 20 bases between them. Looked up from germline, CDR1 is KGHSH and CDR2 is LQKENI.

The rearrangement uses TRBV19 and TRBJ2-7; 8 nucleotides align to TRBD1. The CDR3 has 15 amino acids. Germline V gene lookup returns CDR1 LNHDA and CDR2 SQIVND (reference sequence). The V segment lost 10 bases and the J segment 2 bases; nucleotides outside the gene matches: 13. CDR3 nucleotide sequence: TGTGCCACCACCACAACCGGGACAGGTGCCTACGAGCAGTACTTC. It encodes CATTTTGTGAYEQYF.

The CDR3 sequence: CASSSDATREKLFF. The CDR3 bases are TGTGCCAGCAGCTCGGACGCTACACGTGAAAAACTGTTTTTT. The chain is built from TRBV11-2 and TRBJ1-4; D is unclear. The CDR3 is 14 amino acids. CDR1 and CDR2 (germline): SGHAT, FQNNGV. Trimming took off 4 bases at V and 7 bases at J, with 13 bases between the two ends.

A single count supports this clone. The V gene is TRBV5-1, the J gene TRBJ2-3, with D perhaps given as TRBD1 or TRBD2 (6 bases each). Deletions cut 4 bases from V and 6 bases from J, with 18 bases between. This CDR3 has 15 residues. Per the germline V gene, CDR1 is SGHRS and CDR2 is YFSETQ. CDR3 nucleotides: TGCGCCAGCAGCCCCTATTCGTCGGGGGCGGATACGCAGTATTTT. It specifies CASSPYSSGADTQYF.

The chain combines TRBV11-2 with TRBJ1-2; D is unresolved. The CDR3 runs 14 residues. The V and J ends lost 1 base and 5 bases respectively, with 11 bases between them. Per germline, CDR1 SGHAT and CDR2 FQNNGV. CDR3: CASSLVESGYGYTF. CDR3 DNA: TGTGCCAGCAGCTTAGTAGAGTCGGGATATGGCTACACCTTC.

V is TRBV11-2 and J is TRBJ2-7; 7 positions match TRBD2. Germline values: CDR1 SGHAT, CDR2 FQNNGV. V lost 5 bases, J lost 5 bases, and 12 bases stayed unmatched. The CDR3 totals 15 residues. This chain's CDR3 is CASSHLRGEGHEQYF. Here the CDR3 DNA reads TGTGCCAGCAGCCACCTCCGGGGGGAAGGACACGAGCAGTACTTC.

The chain uses TRBV11-2 and TRBJ2-7, with D possibly being TRBD1 (6 bases). Germline V gene data show CDR1 as SGHAT and CDR2 as FQNNGV. This CDR3 has 15 amino acids. Trimming shortened V by 0 bases and J by 2 bases, and 11 bases separated the two germline ends. Here the CDR3 DNA reads TGTGCCAGCAGCTTAGAATGGGACATCCCCTACGAGCAGTACTTC. This sequence encodes CASSLEWDIPYEQYF.

The CDR3 region has the DNA TGTGCCAGCAGTTACAATCTAGCGGGGACCTACGAGCAGTACTTC. Its translation: CASSYNLAGTYEQYF. The chain has TRBV6-5 and TRBJ2-7; 9 bases are shared with TRBD2. V was pared by 2 bases and J by 2 bases, with 4 bases of the junction left unmatched. The CDR3 is made up of 15 amino acids. Germline loops: CDR1 MNHEY, CDR2 SVGAGI.